This TCR beta chain originates from a study of CD8 T cells in Susac syndrome (dated by TCRdb to about 2019). About the full investigation: Among the Susac syndrome patients who were sequenced, clinically active disease was present in more than five and clinical remission was observed in 8 or 9. Susac syndrome patients were therapy-naive, on corticosteroids (some also receiving IVIg), or on IVIg alone at blood withdrawal. Whether CD8+ T cell activation and differentiation in Susac syndrome was antigen driven was tested using repertoire sequencing.

Here is what the overall study found, with its caveats: The number of individuals in the TCR sequencing and HLA analysis was acknowledged as relatively small. In patients with Susac syndrome, the CD4+ T cell repertoire showed no detectable clonal expansion.

Peripheral blood CD8+ and CD4+ T cells from healthy donors, Susac syndrome patients and multiple sclerosis patients were profiled using high-throughput TCR beta sequencing. The Susac syndrome patients fulfilled recently defined diagnostic criteria for definite or probable disease. Bulk CD8+ and CD4+ T cells were purified by magnetic negative isolation, whereas CD8+ TEMRA cells were enriched by FACS. Blood was collected in EDTA tubes and processed within 24 hours, with PBMCs isolated through density gradient centrifugation. PBMCs intended for TCR sequencing were cryopreserved in liquid nitrogen and were subsequently thawed in a 37 degrees C water bath. The sorted or isolated CD4+, CD8+ and CD8+ TEMRA cells had a purity of 90% or higher. RNA was extracted using the RNeasy kit, and roughly 0.5 to 1 ug of the RNA was reverse transcribed with random hexamers. The immunoSEQ multiplex PCR assay, which covers 54 Vbeta and 13 Jbeta segments, was used to amplify TCR beta CDR3 regions. PCR amplification bias was corrected by using a synthetic template baseline for primer optimization and computational correction. Per the original workflow: Reads were annotated to V, D and J genes per IMGT and analyzed with immunoSEQ Analyzer, keeping only productive sequences. To calculate clonality, Shannon entropy was normalized by log2 of the number of productive unique sequences and then subtracted from one. For each patient and control, public and private clones were evaluated among the 100 most prevalent clones. Susac-specific clones were defined as absent from healthy and MS cohorts, 850 to 1,300 published viral clones and other ImmuneACCESS disease sequences. The public reads were run again by TCRdb, first through fastp at Q25 and then through MiXCR, and only productive beta chains were kept. Rows are unified per CDR3 protein, each entry keeping the most common DNA and genes. Here the V and J calls rest on TCRdb's processing, not on the authors' analysis. This sample comprises about 180,000 distinct CDR3 sequences, approximately 95% of them detected only once. The ten biggest clones cover about 0.12% of the sample.

The CDR1 and CDR2 encoded by the germline V gene are MDHEN and SYDVKM. Including cysteine and phenylalanine, the CDR3 has 14 amino acids. Solely the CDR3 DNA is kept, with 42 bases framed from the first base. The junction carries 14 bases between V and J, which are trimmed by 7 bases and 2 bases respectively. About this clonotype itself: Its antigen specificity is not known. Base quality data are lacking; no much larger clone is found one base away.

The source of this sequence is a human donor with Susac syndrome. Input material: CD4+ T cells from PBMCs. The sequence links TRBV28 to TRBJ1-2; TRBD1 is possibly the D segment (6 matching bases). In nucleotides, the sequence is TGTGCCAGCACCTTGGGACAAGGAAACTATGGCTACACCTTC. Its protein is CASTLGQGNYGYTF.